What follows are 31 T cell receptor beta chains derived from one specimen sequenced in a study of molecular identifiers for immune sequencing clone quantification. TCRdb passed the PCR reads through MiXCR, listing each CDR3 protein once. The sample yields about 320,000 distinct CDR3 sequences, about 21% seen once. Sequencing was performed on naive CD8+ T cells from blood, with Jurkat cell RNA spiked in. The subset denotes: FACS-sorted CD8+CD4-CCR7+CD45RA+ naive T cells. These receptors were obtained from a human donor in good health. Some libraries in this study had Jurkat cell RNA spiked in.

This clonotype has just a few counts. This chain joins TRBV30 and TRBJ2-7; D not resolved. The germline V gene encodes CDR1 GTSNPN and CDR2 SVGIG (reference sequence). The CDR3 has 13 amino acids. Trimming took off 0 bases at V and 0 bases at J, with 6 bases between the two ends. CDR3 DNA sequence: TGTGCCTGGAGTGTCCGCGTCTCCTACGAGCAGTACTTC. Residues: CAWSVRVSYEQYF.

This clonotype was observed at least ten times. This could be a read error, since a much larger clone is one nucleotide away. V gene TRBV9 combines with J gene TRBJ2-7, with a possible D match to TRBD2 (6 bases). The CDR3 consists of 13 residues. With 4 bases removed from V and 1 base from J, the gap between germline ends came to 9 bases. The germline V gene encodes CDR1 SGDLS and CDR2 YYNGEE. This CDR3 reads CASSPGESYEQYF. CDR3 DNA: TGTGCCAGCAGCCCGGGAGAGTCCTACGAGCAGTACTTC.

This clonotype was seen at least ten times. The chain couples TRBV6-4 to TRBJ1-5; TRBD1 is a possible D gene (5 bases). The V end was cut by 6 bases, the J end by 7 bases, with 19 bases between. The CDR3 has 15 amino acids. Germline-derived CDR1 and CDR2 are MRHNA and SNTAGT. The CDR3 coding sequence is TGTGCCAGCAGCGAGGACGGTTTACCAGGGCAGCCCCAGCATTTT. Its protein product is CASSEDGLPGQPQHF.

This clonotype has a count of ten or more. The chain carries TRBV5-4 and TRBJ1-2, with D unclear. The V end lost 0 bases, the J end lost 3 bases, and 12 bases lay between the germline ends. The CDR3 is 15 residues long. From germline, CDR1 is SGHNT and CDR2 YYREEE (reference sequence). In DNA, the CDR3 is TGTGCCAGCAGCTTGGCCCAGGATTTATACTATGGCTACACCTTC. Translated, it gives CASSLAQDLYYGYTF.

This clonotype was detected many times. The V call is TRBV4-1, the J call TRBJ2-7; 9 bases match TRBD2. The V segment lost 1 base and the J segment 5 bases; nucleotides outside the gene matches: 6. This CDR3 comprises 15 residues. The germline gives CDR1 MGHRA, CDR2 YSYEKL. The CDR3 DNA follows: TGCGCCAGCAGCCAAGGGCCGGGACTAGCCCACGAGCAGTACTTC. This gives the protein CASSQGPGLAHEQYF.

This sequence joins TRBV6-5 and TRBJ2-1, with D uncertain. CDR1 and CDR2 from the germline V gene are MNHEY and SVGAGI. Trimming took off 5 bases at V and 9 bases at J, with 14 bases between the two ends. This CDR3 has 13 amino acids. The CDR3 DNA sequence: TGTGCCAGCAGTATTAGAGAGCTGGGTGAGCAGTTCTTC. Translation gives CASSIRELGEQFF.

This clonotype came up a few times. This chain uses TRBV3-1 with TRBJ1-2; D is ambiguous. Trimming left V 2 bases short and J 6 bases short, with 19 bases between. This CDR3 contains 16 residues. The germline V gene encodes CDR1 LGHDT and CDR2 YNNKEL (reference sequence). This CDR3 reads CASSQRSGNTWDGYTF. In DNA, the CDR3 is TGTGCCAGCAGCCAACGCTCGGGGAATACGTGGGATGGCTACACCTTC.

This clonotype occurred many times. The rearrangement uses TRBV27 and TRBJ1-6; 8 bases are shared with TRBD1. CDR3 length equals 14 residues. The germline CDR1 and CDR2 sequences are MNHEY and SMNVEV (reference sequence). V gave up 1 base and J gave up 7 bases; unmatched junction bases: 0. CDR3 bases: TGTGCCAGCAGTTTATGGACAGGGAATTCACCCCTCCACTTT. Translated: CASSLWTGNSPLHF.

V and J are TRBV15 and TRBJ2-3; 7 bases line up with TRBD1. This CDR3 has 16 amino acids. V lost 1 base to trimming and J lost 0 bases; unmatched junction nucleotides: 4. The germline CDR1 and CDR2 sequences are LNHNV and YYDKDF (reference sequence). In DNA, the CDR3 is TGTGCCACCAGCAGAGGAATACAGGGGAGCACAGATACGCAGTATTTT. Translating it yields CATSRGIQGSTDTQYF. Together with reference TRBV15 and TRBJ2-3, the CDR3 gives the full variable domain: DAMVIQNPRYQVTQFGKPVTLSCSQTLNHNVMYWYQQKSSQAPKLLFHYYDKDFNNEADTPDNFQSRRPNTSFCFLDIRSPGLGDTAMYLCATSRGIQGSTDTQYFGPGTRLTVL.

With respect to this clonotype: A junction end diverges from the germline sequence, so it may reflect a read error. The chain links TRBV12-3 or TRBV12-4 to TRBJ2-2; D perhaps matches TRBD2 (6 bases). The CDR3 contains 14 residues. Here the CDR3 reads CAGSGGVGYGGLFF. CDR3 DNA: TGTGCCGGCAGTGGAGGTGTAGGGTACGGGGGGCTGTTTTTT.

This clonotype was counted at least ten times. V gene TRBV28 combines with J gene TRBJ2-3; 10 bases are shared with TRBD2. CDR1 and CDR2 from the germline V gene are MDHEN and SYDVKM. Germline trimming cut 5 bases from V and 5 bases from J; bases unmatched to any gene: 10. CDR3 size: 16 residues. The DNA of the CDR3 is TGTGCCAGCAGTCCTCGGTGGCTAGCGGGAGAAGATACGCAGTATTTT. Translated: CASSPRWLAGEDTQYF.

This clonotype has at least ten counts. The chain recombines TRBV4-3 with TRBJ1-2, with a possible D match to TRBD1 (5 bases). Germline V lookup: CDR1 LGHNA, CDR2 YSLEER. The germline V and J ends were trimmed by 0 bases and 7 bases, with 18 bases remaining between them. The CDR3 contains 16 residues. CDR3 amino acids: CASSQDRGGGALGYTF. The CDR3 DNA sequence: TGCGCCAGCAGCCAAGATCGGGGCGGCGGAGCCCTTGGCTACACCTTC.

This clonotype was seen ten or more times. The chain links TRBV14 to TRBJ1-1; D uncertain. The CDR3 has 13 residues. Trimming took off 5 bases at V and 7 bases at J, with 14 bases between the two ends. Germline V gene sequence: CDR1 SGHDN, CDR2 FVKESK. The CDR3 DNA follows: TGTGCCAGCAGCGTGACAAGAAGTGGTGAAGCTTTCTTT. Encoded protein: CASSVTRSGEAFF.

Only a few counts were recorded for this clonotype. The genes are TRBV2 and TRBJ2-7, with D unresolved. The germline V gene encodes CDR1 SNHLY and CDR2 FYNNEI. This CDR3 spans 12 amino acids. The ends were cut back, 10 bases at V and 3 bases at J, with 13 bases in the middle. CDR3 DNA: TGTGCCACCACATCGGTCGGCTACGAGCAGTACTTC. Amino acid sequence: CATTSVGYEQYF.

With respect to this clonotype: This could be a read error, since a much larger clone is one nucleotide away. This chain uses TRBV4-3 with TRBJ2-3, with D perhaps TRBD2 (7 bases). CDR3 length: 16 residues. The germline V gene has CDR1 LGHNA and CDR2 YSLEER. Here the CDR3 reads CASRQDWRGPGDTQYF. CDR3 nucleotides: TGCGCCAGCCGCCAAGATTGGCGGGGGCCGGGAGATACGCAGTATTTT.

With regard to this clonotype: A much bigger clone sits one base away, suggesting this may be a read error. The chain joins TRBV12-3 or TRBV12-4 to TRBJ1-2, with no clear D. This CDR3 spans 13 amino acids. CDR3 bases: TGTGGCAGCAGTTCGACACGTAACTATGGCTACACCTTC. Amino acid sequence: CGSSSTRNYGYTF.

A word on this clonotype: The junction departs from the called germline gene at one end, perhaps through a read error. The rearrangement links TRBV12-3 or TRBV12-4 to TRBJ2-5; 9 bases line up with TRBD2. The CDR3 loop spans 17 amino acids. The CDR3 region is CASSQLPSGVPPGTRYF. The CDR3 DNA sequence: TGTGCCAGCAGTCAACTCCCTAGCGGGGTACCCCCTGGGACCCGGTACTTC.

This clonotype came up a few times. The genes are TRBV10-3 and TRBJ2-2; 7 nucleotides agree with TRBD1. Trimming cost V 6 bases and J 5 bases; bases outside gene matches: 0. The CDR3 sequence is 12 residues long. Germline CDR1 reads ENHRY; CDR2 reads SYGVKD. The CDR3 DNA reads TGTGCCATCAGACAGGGGACCGGGGAGCTGTTTTTT. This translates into CAIRQGTGELFF.

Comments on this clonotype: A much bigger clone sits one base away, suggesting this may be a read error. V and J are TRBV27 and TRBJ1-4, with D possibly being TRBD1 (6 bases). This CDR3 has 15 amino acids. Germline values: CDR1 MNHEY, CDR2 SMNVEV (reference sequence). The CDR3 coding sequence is TGTGTCAGCAGTCTATCGACAGGATGGGGTGAAAAACTGTTTTTT. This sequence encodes CVSSLSTGWGEKLFF.

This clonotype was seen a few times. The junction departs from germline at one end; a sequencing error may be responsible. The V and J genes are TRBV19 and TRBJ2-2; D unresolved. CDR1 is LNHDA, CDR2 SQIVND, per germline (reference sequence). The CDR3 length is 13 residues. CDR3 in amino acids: CARSIWNTGELFF. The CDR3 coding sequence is TGTGCCAGAAGTATTTGGAACACCGGGGAGCTGTTTTTT. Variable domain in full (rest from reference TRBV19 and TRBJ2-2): DGGITQSPKYLFRKEGQNVTLSCEQNLNHDAMYWYRQDPGQGLRLIYYSQIVNDFQKGDIAEGYSVSREKKESFPLTVTSAQKNPTAFYLCARSIWNTGELFFGEGSRLTVL.

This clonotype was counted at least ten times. CDR3 DNA: TGTGCCATCAGTGAAGTCGGTAGCTCCTACGAGCAGTACTTC. Its translation: CAISEVGSSYEQYF. The chain has TRBV10-3 and TRBJ2-7; D ambiguous. The CDR3 has 14 residues. The germline V and J ends were trimmed by 3 bases and 0 bases, with 9 bases remaining between them. In germline, CDR1 is ENHRY, CDR2 SYGVKD.

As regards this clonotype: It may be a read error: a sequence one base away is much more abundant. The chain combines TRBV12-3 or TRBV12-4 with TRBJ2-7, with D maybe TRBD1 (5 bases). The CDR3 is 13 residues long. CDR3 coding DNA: TGTGCCAGCAGCCACGGACATCCCTACGAGCCGTACTTC. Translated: CASSHGHPYEPYF.

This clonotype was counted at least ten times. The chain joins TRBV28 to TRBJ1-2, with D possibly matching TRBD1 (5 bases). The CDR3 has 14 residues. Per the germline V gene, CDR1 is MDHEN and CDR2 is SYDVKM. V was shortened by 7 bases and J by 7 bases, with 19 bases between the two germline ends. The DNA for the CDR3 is TGTGCCAGCAATATTACCCCATCAGGGAGTGGCTACACCTTC. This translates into CASNITPSGSGYTF.

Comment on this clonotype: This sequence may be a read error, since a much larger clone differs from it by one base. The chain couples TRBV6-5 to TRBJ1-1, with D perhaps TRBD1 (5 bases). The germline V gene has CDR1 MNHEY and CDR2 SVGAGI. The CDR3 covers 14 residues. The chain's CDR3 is CASNSLPGYTEASF. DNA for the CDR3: TGTGCCAGCAATTCCCTACCAGGGTACACTGAAGCTTCCTTT.

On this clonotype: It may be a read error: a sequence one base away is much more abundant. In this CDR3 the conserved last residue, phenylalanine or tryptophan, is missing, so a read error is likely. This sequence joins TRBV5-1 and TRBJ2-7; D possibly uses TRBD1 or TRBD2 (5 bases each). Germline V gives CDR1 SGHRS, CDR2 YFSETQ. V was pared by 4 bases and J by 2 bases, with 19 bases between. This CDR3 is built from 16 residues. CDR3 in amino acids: CASSTLTRDPTYEQYS. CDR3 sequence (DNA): TGCGCCAGCAGCACCTTAACAAGGGACCCCACCTACGAGCAGTACTCC.

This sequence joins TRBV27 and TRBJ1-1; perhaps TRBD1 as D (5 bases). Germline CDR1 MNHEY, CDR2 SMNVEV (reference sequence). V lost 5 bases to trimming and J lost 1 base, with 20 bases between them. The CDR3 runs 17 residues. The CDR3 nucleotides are TGTGCCAGCAGTCCCGCGCGGGGCAGGCACCCGAACACTGAAGCTTTCTTT. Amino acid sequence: CASSPARGRHPNTEAFF.

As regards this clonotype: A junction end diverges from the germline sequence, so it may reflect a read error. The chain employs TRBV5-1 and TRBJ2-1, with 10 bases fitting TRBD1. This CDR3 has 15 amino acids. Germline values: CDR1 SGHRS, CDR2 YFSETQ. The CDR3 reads CASSPDRGLGNEQLF. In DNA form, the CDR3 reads TGCGCCAGCAGCCCCGACAGGGGGCTAGGCAATGAGCAGCTCTTC.

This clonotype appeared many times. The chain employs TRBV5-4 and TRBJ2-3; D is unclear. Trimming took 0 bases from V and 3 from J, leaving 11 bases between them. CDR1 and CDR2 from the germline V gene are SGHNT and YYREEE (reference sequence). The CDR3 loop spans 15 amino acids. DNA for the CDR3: TGTGCCAGCAGCTTGGCAACGGCCAGTACAGATACGCAGTATTTT. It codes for CASSLATASTDTQYF.

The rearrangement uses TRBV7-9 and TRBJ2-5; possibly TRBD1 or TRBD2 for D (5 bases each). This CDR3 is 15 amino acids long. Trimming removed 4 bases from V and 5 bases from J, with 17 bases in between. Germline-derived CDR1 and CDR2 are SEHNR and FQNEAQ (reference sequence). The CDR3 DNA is TGTGCCAGCAGCTCCGGGACGGTAGAAGTGGAGACCCAGTACTTC. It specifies CASSSGTVEVETQYF. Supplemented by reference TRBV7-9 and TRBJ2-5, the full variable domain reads DTGVSQNPRHKITKRGQNVTFRCDPISEHNRLYWYRQTLGQGPEFLTYFQNEAQLEKSRLLSDRFSAERPKGSFSTLEIQRTEQGDSAMYLCASSSGTVEVETQYFGPGTRLLVL.

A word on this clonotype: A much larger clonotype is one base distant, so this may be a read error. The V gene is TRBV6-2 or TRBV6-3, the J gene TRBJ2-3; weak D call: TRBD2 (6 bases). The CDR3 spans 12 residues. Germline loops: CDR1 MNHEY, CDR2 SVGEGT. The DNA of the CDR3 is TGTGCCAGTCGGCGGGGCACAGATACGCGGTATTTT. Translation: CASRRGTDTRYF.

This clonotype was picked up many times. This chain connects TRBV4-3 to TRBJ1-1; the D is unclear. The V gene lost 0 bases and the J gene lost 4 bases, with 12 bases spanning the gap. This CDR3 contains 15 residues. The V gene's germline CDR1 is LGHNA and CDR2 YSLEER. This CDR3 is CASSQEVGVITEAFF. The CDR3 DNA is TGCGCCAGCAGCCAAGAAGTTGGGGTTATCACTGAAGCTTTCTTT.